These T cell receptor beta chains were read from a single sample in a study of CD8 T cells in ankylosing spondylitis. TCRdb used MiXCR to reprocess the 5' RACE reads, holding one entry per CDR3 protein. Of 100,000 to 150,000 distinct CDR3 sequences listed, about an eighth were seen once; the top ten hold about 4%. Sequenced input: blood, either unsorted or a sorted T cell fraction (not recorded which). The receptor set was obtained from a female donor with ankylosing spondylitis or in good health (not recorded which). Both conserved end residues are trimmed from each CDR3.

TRBJ2-1 | TRBV7-9 | 13 | ASSAQGGVYNEQF
TRBJ2-4 | TRBV20-1 | 14 | SALWGSGGAKNIQY
TRBJ1-1 | TRBV5-1 | 12 | ASSLQGFGTEAF
TRBJ2-3 | TRBV5-1 | 14 | ASSLEAGPPTDTQY
TRBJ2-1 | TRBV30 | 12 | AWSLTSRYNEQF
TRBJ2-2 | TRBV5-1 | 10 | ASRVQTGELF
TRBJ2-1 | TRBV5-1 | 18 | ASSLSVGQLRSSSYNEQF
TRBJ2-7 | TRBV6-2/TRBV6-3 | 14 | ASSYNPGTGGYEQY
TRBJ2-2 | TRBV5-1 | 15 | ASSFPSGRTNTGELF
TRBJ2-7 | TRBV20-1 | 10 | SARGESYEQY